This T cell receptor (beta chain) is from a study of early T cells in non-severe SARS-CoV-2 infection (dated by TCRdb to 2020 to 2023). With respect to the entire study: TCR sequencing used bulk RNA from unsorted whole blood, so alpha and beta chains could not be paired.

A case-control design nested within a healthcare worker cohort in London, UK, was used, with weekly nasopharyngeal swab PCR tests and blood sampling performed. Healthcare workers were recruited between 23 and 31 March 2020, during the week of the UK lockdown, and were followed weekly for up to about 15 weeks. In the case of this clonotype: Its antigen specificity is not known. At one end the junction does not follow the germline gene, possibly because of a read error.

Study-level results and caveats: VDJdb matching was skewed toward anti-spike CD8 responses and likely underestimated virus-specific expansions by missing private and CD4 specificities.

The method behind the library was 5' RACE. The instrument was a NextSeq 500. The TCR library protocol attached unique molecular identifiers to individual cDNA molecules to correct for sequencing error and PCR bias. Both TCR alpha and beta chains were sequenced, and tight co-correlation was observed between alpha and beta sequence abundances in each sample. For the original study's pipeline: Decombinator V4 was used to perform V gene, J gene and CDR3 annotation of TCR sequences. TCRs were defined as expanded if a significant change between any two time points was detected under a Poisson model with p below 0.0001. TCR abundances were normalised to the total number of TCRs sequenced per sample and expressed as counts per million. TRAV1-2 paired with TRAJ12, TRAJ20 or TRAJ33 defined MAIT TCRs, while TRAV10 paired with TRAJ18 defined iNKT TCRs. VDJdb, accessed 1 November 2021, was searched for CMV, EBV and SARS-CoV-2 annotated TCRs, with TCRs annotated for multiple antigens excluded. TCRdb reran the public reads through fastp at Q25 and MiXCR, keeping productive beta chains. For every CDR3 protein sequence, its rows merge into one entry that carries the most common genes and DNA. TCRdb's processing, not the authors', yielded these V and J calls. In all, the sample holds fewer than 80,000 distinct CDR3 sequences, and 9.5% to 15% of those were seen once. The top ten clonotypes cover 3.5% to 5% of the sample.

The CDR3 spans 14 residues, from the cysteine through the phenylalanine. CDR3 DNA only is kept here, 42 bases in frame from base 1. CDR1 and CDR2 are read off the germline V gene (reference sequence) as SEHNR and FQNEAQ. This receptor was identified in an adult who was a healthcare worker with PCR-confirmed SARS-CoV-2 infection or an uninfected control (not recorded which). Rearrangement joined TRBV7-9 to TRBJ1-3; no D gene can be assigned with confidence. The sample consisted of whole blood. The CDR3 in this case is CASSSPGLPNTISF. The nucleotide sequence is TGTGCCAGCAGCTCCCCGGGCCTTCCGAACACCATATCTTTT.